Detailed here is one T cell receptor beta chain. The CDR3 sequence is 17 residues long. Trimming took 3 bases from V and 1 from J; bases not matched to a gene: 8. Germline V gene lookup returns CDR1 SGHTA and CDR2 FQGNSA. These data come from a study of technical replicates of blood from several donors. Sequencing was performed with immunoSEQ multiplex PCR; in TCRdb, only in-frame clones are kept and a portion is missing. The table lists around 12,000 clones, around 77% of them singletons. This TCR was sampled from a human donor in good health. The sample consisted of PBMCs. This chain links TRBV7-2 with TRBJ2-3; the match to TRBD2 covers 9 bases. The CDR3 region is CASSLNAGTSRTDTQYF. The CDR3 DNA follows: TGTGCCAGCAGCTTGAACGCCGGGACTAGCCGCACAGATACGCAGTATTTT. Complete variable domain (other parts from reference TRBV7-2 and TRBJ2-3): GAGVSQSPSNKVTEKGKDVELRCDPISGHTALYWYRQSLGQGLEFLIYFQGNSAPDKSGLPSDRFSAERTGGSVSTLTIQRTQQEDSAVYLCASSLNAGTSRTDTQYFGPGTRLTVL.